This entry is about one TCR beta chain. It has no known antigen specificity. Base quality data are lacking; no much larger clone is found one base away. The CDR3 regions of human TCRbeta chains were analyzed by immunosequencing. The paper's data handling went like this. TCRs in the repertoires were compared against a reference library of SARS-CoV-2-specific TCRs that had been generated with the MIRA antigen-specificity platform. Breadth was defined as the fraction of unique TCRs that were SARS-CoV-2-associated. Depth was defined as the fraction of total T cells that were SARS-CoV-2-associated. Each spike-specific TCR was assigned to its reactive spike region and to a CD4 or CD8 class using the MIRA data. Log10-transformed breadth and depth values were compared by one-way ANOVA with Sidak's multiple comparisons tests. Imported from immuneACCESS, the table was reduced by TCRdb to in-frame sequences with V and J called. These copies leave out some clones; in studies compared against another copy, an unresolved V gene accounts for under half, and the cause of the remainder is not known. V and J calls and clone size are as listed in that table; D and trimming were resolved from the DNA. Across this sample there are approximately 110,000 clones, with approximately 90% seen only once. Under 4.5% of the sample is in the top ten clones.

In the paper's terms, the time point label means: baseline before first vaccination. Vaccinee samples came from UK trials COV001 and COV002, including a single-blind randomized controlled phase 2/3 trial of AZD1222 (ChAdOx1 nCoV-19) in healthy adults. For TCRbeta chain sequencing, PBMC samples were collected from trial participants at day 0 and at day 28 after the second dose. The data originate from a study of T cell responses to AZD1222 COVID-19 vaccine (dated by TCRdb to about 2021). In the study overall: Because spike-specific TCR depth and breadth did not differ between the two schedules, AZD1222 recipients who got a second dose at roughly 4 weeks were pooled with those who got a second dose at roughly 12 weeks. A total of approximately 250 trial participants underwent TCR sequencing, of whom about 210 had received two doses of AZD1222 and 26 had received two doses of the MenACWY control vaccine. Trial participants were enrolled by age into subgroups of 18-55, 56-69 and 70-plus years, and around 150, 29 and 61 TCR-sequenced participants, respectively, were included in these subgroups. Study-wide conclusions, independent of this receptor: After two AZD1222 doses, both the breadth and the depth of spike-specific TCRs were significantly higher than at day 0 and than in MenACWY recipients. Only a handful of AZD1222 recipients were SARS-CoV-2 seropositive at baseline, limiting conclusions about previously exposed vaccinees. Because no samples from the day 14 peak response were available, repertoires could be characterized only after the peak T cell response. The whole spike protein was spanned by vaccine-associated CD4 TCRs, and dominant responses were seen in regions 160-218 and 743-854. Participants were mostly white British, with more females than males. The authors suggested clonal diversity may have been underestimated. Reportedly, almost half of the unique spike-specific TCRs recognized epitopes lying outside the regions that are mutated in the B.1.351 and B.1.1.7 variants. In the small 56-69-year group, the increase in depth fell short of significance, most likely because of low power.

The sample here was peripheral blood, taken on day 0 of AZD1222 vaccination. This receptor was identified in an adult in good health.

The nucleotide sequence is given as TGTGCCAGCAGCCAAGATTTGTCCGGCGGCCAGCCCCAGCATTTT. This gives the protein CASSQDLSGGQPQHF. The sequence joins TRBV3-1 (or the pseudogene TRBV3-2) to TRBJ1-5, with no confident D gene call. The CDR3 spans 15 residues, from the cysteine through the phenylalanine. Just CDR3 DNA is preserved here, 45 bases in frame from base 1. In the germline V gene (reference sequence), CDR1 corresponds to LGHDT and CDR2 to YNNKEL. At the junction V is shortened by 0 bases and J by 7 bases, with 13 bases in between.